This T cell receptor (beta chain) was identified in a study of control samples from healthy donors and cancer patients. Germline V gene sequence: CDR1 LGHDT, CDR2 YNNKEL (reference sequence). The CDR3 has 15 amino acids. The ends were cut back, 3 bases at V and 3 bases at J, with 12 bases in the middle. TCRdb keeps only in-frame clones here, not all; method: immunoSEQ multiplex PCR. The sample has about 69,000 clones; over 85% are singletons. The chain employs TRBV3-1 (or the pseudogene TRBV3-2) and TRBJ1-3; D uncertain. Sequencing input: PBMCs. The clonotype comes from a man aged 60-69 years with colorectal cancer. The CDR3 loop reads CASSQTLSSGNTIYF. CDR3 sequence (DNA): TGTGCCAGCAGCCAGACGCTCTCCAGTGGAAACACCATATATTTT.